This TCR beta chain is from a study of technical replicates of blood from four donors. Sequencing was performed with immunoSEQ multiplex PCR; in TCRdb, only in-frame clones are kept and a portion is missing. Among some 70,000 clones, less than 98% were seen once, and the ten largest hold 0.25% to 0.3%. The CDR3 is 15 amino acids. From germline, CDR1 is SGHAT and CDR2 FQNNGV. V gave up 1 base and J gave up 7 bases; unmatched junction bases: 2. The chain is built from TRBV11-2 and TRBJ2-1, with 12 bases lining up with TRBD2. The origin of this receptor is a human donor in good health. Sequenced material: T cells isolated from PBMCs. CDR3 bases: TGTGCCAGCAGCTTAGGGGGGACTAGCGGGAATGAGCAGTTCTTC. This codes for CASSLGGTSGNEQFF.